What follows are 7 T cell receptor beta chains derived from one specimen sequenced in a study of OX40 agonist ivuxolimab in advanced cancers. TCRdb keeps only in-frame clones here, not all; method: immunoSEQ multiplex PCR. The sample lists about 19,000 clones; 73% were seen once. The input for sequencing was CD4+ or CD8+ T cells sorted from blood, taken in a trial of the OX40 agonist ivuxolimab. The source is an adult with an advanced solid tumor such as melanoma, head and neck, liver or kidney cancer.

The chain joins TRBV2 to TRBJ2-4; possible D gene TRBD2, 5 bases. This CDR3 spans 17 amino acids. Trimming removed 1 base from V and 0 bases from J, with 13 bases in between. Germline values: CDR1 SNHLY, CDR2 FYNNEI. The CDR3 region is CASSEVILGIAKNIQYF. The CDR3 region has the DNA TGTGCCAGCAGTGAAGTAATCCTCGGGATAGCCAAAAACATTCAGTACTTC.

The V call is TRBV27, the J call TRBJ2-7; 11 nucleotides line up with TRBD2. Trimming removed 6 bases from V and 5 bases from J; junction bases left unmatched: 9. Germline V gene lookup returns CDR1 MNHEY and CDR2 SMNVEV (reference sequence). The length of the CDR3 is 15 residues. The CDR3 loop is CASRLTSGSLHEQYF. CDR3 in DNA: TGTGCCAGCAGATTAACTAGCGGGAGTCTCCACGAGCAGTACTTC.

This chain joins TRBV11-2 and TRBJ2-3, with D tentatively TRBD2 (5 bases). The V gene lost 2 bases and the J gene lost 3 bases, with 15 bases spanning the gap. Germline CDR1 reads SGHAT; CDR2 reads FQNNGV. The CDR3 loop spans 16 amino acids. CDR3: CASSLNSEERTDTQYF. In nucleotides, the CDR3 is TGTGCCAGCAGCTTAAATTCGGAGGAGCGAACAGATACGCAGTATTTT.

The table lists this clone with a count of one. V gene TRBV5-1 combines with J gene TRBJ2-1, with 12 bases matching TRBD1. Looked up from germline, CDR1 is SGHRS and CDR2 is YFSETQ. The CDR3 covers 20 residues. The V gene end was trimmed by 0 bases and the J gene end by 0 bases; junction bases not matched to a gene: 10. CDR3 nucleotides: TGCGCCAGCAGCTTGGAGGAAGGGACAGGGGGCCCCAGCTCCTACAATGAGCAGTTCTTC. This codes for CASSLEEGTGGPSSYNEQFF. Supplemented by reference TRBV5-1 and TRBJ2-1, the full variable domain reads KAGVTQTPRYLIKTRGQQVTLSCSPISGHRSVSWYQQTPGQGLQFLFEYFSETQRNKGNFPGRFSGRQFSNSRSEMNVSTLELGDSALYLCASSLEEGTGGPSSYNEQFFGPGTRLTVL.

CDR3 in amino acids: CASSNWDSGANVLTF. Here the CDR3 DNA reads TGTGCCAGCAGTAACTGGGACTCTGGGGCCAACGTCCTGACTTTC. The chain has TRBV25-1 and TRBJ2-6; no clear D gene. This CDR3 is built from 15 residues. CDR1 is MGHDK and CDR2 is SYGVNS in the germline V gene. V was trimmed by 5 bases and J by 0 bases, leaving 8 bases between them.

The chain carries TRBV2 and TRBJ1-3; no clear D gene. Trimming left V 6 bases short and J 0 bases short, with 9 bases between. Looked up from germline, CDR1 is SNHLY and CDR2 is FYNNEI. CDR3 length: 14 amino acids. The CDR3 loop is CASSHWASGNTIYF. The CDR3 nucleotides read TGTGCCAGCAGCCACTGGGCCTCTGGAAACACCATATATTTT.

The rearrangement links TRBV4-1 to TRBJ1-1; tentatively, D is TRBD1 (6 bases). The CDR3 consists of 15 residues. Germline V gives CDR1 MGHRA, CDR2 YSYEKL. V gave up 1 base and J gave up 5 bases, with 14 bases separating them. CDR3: CASSQGTGRGTEAFF. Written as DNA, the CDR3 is TGCGCCAGCAGCCAAGGAACCGGAAGGGGGACTGAAGCTTTCTTT.